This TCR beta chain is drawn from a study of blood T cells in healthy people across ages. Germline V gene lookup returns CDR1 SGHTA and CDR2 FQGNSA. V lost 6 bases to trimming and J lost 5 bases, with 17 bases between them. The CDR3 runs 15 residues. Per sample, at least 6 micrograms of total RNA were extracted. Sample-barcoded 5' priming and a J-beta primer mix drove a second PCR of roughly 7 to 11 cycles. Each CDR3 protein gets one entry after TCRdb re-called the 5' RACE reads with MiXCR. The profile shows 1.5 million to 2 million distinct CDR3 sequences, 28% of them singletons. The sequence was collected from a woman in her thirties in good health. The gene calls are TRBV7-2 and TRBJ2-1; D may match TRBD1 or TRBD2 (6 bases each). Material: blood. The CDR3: CASRGTRRGNNEQFF. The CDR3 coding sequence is TGTGCCAGCAGGGGTACTAGGAGGGGGAACAATGAGCAGTTCTTC.